These T cell receptor beta chains were read from a single sample in a study of T cell responses to AZD1222 COVID-19 vaccine. Clones were read by immunoSEQ multiplex PCR, and TCRdb kept only the in-frame ones, dropping some. The table includes more than 50,000 clones, roughly 89% detected once. The input for sequencing was peripheral blood, taken on day 0 of AZD1222 vaccination. The receptors were gathered from an adult in good health. Both conserved end residues are part of each CDR3. The order of the fields is V gene, J gene, CDR3 protein.

TRBV7-3	TRBJ1-2	CASSLKIFTNYGYTF
TRBV5-4	TRBJ1-2	CASSGGQSDGYTF
TRBV27	TRBJ2-1	CASSFFGGGEQFF
TRBV5-1	TRBJ1-5	CASSLMGGSNQPQHF
TRBV5-1	TRBJ1-1	CASSGGQRRTEAFF
TRBV30	TRBJ1-1	CAWSSLAGGNTEAFF
TRBV6-5	TRBJ1-5	CASIGDGNQPQHF
TRBV19	TRBJ1-1	CASSIETDAPEAFF
TRBV12-3/TRBV12-4	TRBJ1-1	CASSRTAESAFF
TRBV5-1	TRBJ1-1	CASSVGGPPGAEAFF
TRBV2	TRBJ1-6	CASSPSSYNSPLHF
TRBV6-5	TRBJ1-6	CASLRTGTAHSPLHF
TRBV7-9	TRBJ2-5	CASRPSGGGETQYF
TRBV11-1	TRBJ1-2	CASRNRTGGYTF
TRBV19	TRBJ1-2	CASSIAGHRYGYTF
TRBV3-1/TRBV3-2	TRBJ2-5	CASSLGTGGGTQYF
TRBV7-9	TRBJ2-3	CASSVERGKSDTQYF
TRBV29-1	TRBJ1-4	CSVVGDRGSANEKLFF
TRBV6-5	TRBJ1-3	CASSPRTLGGNTIYF
TRBV12-3/TRBV12-4	TRBJ1-2	CASSFGPRHGYTF
TRBV10-2	TRBJ2-7	CASSPGTGASYEQYF
TRBV18	TRBJ1-6	CASSPVSGTGSSPLHF
TRBV5-1	TRBJ1-3	CASSLGTGLNTIYF
TRBV6-1	TRBJ1-5	CASSEGNRAYQPQHF
TRBV30	TRBJ2-7	CAWSEGTGSTYEQYF
TRBV7-2	TRBJ2-1	CASSSTGDEQFF
TRBV6-5	TRBJ2-7	CASKRGQGLDYEQYF
TRBV5-1	TRBJ1-6	CASSFQGRDGSPLHF
TRBV18	TRBJ2-4	CASSNLDSVKVQYF
TRBV5-6	TRBJ2-7	CASSSRGGEYF
TRBV27	TRBJ2-5	CASSSKGPETQYF
TRBV4-1	TRBJ1-1	CASSPGQYTEAFF
TRBV13	TRBJ2-2	CASSSWAGELFF
TRBV20-1	TRBJ2-6	CSASSANVLTF
TRBV5-8	TRBJ2-5	CASSLGRLAYKETQYF
TRBV5-6	TRBJ2-7	CASSGGTSGDLGQYF
TRBV19	TRBJ1-2	CASKDRVGDNYGYTF
TRBV16	TRBJ1-6	CASSHRDTYNSPLHF
TRBV19	TRBJ2-2	CASSVRTAGSGELFF
TRBV14	TRBJ2-3	CASSQGAYAVQYF
TRBV5-4	TRBJ2-2	CASSLALARNTGELFF
TRBV2	TRBJ2-3	CASRNLAGGLTDTQYF
TRBV11-2	TRBJ2-1	CASRSLQGVHNEQFF
TRBV18	TRBJ2-5	CASSLGRAPETQYF
TRBV4-1	TRBJ1-4	CASSPMATNEKLFF
TRBV9	TRBJ1-3	CASSVLPRDTSSGNTIYF